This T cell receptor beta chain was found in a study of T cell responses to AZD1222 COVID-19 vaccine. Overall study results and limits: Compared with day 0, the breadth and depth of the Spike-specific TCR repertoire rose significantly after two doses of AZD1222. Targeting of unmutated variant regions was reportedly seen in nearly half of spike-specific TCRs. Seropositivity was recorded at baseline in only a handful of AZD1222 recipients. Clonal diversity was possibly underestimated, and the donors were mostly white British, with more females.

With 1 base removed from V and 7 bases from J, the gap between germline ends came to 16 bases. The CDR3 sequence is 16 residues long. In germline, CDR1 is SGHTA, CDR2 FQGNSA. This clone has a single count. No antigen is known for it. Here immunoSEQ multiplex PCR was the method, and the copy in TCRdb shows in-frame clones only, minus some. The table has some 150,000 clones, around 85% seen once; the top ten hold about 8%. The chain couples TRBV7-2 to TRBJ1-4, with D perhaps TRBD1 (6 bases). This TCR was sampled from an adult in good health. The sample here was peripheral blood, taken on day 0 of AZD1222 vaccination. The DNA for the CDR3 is TGTGCCAGCAGCTTAGGCGCTTTCAGGGGCAGTGAAAAACTGTTTTTT. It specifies CASSLGAFRGSEKLFF.